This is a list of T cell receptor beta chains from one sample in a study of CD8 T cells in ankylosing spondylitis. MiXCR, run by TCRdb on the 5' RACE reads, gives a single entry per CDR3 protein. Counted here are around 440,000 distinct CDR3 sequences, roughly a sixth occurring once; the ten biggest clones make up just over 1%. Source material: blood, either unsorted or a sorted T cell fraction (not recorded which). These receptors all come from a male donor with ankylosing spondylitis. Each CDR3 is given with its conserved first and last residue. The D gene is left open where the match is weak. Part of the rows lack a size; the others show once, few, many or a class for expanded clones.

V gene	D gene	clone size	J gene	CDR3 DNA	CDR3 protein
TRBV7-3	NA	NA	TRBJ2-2	TGTGCCAGCAGCCCGCGGGGTGGGGCTGACACCGGGGAGCTGTTTTTT	CASSPRGGADTGELFF
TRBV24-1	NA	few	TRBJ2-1	TGTGCCACCAGTGACCCTACAGGGTTGAGTGAGCAGTTCTTC	CATSDPTGLSEQFF
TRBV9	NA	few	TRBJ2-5	TGTGCCAGCAGTGCATCGCGGGTAGGAGAGACCCAGTACTTC	CASSASRVGETQYF
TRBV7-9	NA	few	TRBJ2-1	TGTGCCAGCAGCTTAACTCTCTACGACAATGAGCAGTTCTTC	CASSLTLYDNEQFF
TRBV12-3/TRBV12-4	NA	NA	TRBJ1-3	TGTGCCAGCAGTTTATTGGGGTCCTCTGGAAACACCATATATTTT	CASSLLGSSGNTIYF
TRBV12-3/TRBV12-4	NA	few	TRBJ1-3	TGTGCCAGCAGTTTAGCGGTGGGGGTGACCTCTGGAAACACCATATATTTT	CASSLAVGVTSGNTIYF
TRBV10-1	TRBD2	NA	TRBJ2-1	TGCGCCAGCAGTGAGTCTCTAGCGGGGGGGCTTAATGAGCAGTTCTTC	CASSESLAGGLNEQFF
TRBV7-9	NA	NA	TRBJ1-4	TGTGCCAGCAGCCAAGACAGGCTGAATGAAAAACTGTTTTTT	CASSQDRLNEKLFF
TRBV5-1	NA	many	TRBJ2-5	TGCGCCAGCAGCTTGTATGGGACGGCGGAGACCCAGTACTTC	CASSLYGTAETQYF
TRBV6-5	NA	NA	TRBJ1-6	TGTGCCAGCAGTTACTCGATCGGCAGCTCCTATAATTCACCCCTCCACTTT	CASSYSIGSSYNSPLHF
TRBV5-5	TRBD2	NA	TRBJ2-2	TGTGCCAGCAGCCGTTCGGCAGCGGGGGACACCGGGGAGCTGTTTTTT	CASSRSAAGDTGELFF
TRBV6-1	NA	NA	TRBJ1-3	TGTGCCAGCAGCGCCTACGGGGGTGACTCTGGAAACACCATATATTTT	CASSAYGGDSGNTIYF
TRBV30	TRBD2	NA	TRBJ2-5	TGTGCCTGGAGCCCCACTAGCGGGGGGGAGACCCAGTACTTC	CAWSPTSGGETQYF
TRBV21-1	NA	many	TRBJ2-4	TGTGCCAGCACCACAAATAGGGAAGGAGCCAAAAACATTCAGTACTTC	CASTTNREGAKNIQYF
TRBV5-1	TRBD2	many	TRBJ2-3	TGCGCCAGCAGCGCCAAGGGGAGCGGGGGTGATACGCAGTATTTT	CASSAKGSGGDTQYF
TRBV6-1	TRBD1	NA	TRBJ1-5	TGTGCCAGCAGCCTCGGACAGGGAACGTTAAGCAATCAGCCCCAGCATTTT	CASSLGQGTLSNQPQHF
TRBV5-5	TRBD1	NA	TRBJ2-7	TGTGCCAGCAGCGTTGACAGGGACCGTGGCGAGCAGTACTTC	CASSVDRDRGEQYF
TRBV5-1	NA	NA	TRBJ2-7	TGCGCCAGCAGCTGGGACGGCACCTACGAGCAGTACTTC	CASSWDGTYEQYF
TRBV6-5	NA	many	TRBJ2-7	TGTGCCAGCAGTGGACTCTACGAGCAGTACTTC	CASSGLYEQYF
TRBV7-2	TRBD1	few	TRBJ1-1	TGTGCCAGCAGCCCCGAAGGACAGGTGAACACTGAAGCTTTCTTT	CASSPEGQVNTEAFF
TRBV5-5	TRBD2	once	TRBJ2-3	TGTGCCAGCAGCTTGGTCACTAGCGGGAGCAGGTACACAGATACGCAGTATTTT	CASSLVTSGSRYTDTQYF
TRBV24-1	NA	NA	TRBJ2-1	TGTGCCACCAGTGATCCGCCAGGGGCTGAGCAGTTCTTC	CATSDPPGAEQFF
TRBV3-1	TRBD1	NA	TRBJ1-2	TGTGCCAGCAGCGAGACAGGGACTGGCTACACCTTC	CASSETGTGYTF
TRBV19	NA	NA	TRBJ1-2	TGTGCCAGTAGACTTATGACAGCTAGAGGACCCTATGGCTACACCTTC	CASRLMTARGPYGYTF
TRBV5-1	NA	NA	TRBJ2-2	TGCGCCAGCAGGGCACACGCTAACACCGGGGAGCTGTTTTTT	CASRAHANTGELFF
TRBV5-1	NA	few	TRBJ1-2	TGCGCCAGCAGCTTGGACGAGGGGTACTATGGCTACACCTTC	CASSLDEGYYGYTF